The 5 T cell receptor beta chains below were found in one sample sequenced in a study of beta chain features in type 1 diabetes. Expressed TCRB transcripts were sequenced, since all the RNA that had been isolated was reverse transcribed. Assay used: immunoSEQ multiplex PCR; TCRdb lists only in-frame clones, some missing. The data hold approximately 160,000 clones, with about 9.4% observed a single time. Their recognized antigens are unknown. Overall study results and limits: Shorter TCRB CDR3s, moderately but significantly so, marked every one of the four CD4+ subsets in Type 1 diabetes patients.

The specimen was central memory CD4+ T cells from blood. The source of these receptors is a man under 40 with type 1 diabetes.

The V and J genes are TRBV7-9 and TRBJ2-7; D possibly corresponds to TRBD2 (6 bases). Germline V gene data show CDR1 as SEHNR and CDR2 as FQNEAQ (reference sequence). Trimming took off 6 bases at V and 2 bases at J, with 14 bases between the two ends. The CDR3 covers 14 residues. Here the CDR3 DNA reads TGTGCCAGCAGTGGAGGGGACTGGGCCTACGAGCAGTACTTC. Its translation is CASSGGDWAYEQYF.

This clone was observed a handful of times. The chain employs TRBV5-5 and TRBJ2-7, with 8 bases fitting TRBD1. The germline CDR1 and CDR2 sequences are SGHKS and YYEKEE (reference sequence). This CDR3 contains 13 residues. V lost 4 bases and J lost 6; bases outside the gene matches: 6. The CDR3: CASSRGQGVEQYF. The DNA for the CDR3 is TGTGCCAGCAGCCGAGGACAGGGAGTCGAGCAGTACTTC.

This clone has a handful of counts. The genes are TRBV4-2 and TRBJ2-7, with D uncertain. Per germline, CDR1 LGHNA and CDR2 YNFKEQ. Trimming left V 0 bases short and J 6 bases short, with 12 bases between. The CDR3 is 14 amino acids. The CDR3 DNA is TGTGCCAGCAGCCAAGATAGCAGCGTGGGCGAGCAGTACTTC. Its protein is CASSQDSSVGEQYF.

This clone was detected a few times. This CDR3 is also generated by other DNA sequences in the sample. The chain joins TRBV5-1 to TRBJ2-1; D is unclear. This CDR3 comprises 16 residues. Per germline, CDR1 SGHRS and CDR2 YFSETQ. V was shortened by 0 bases and J by 0 bases, with 10 bases between the two germline ends. Written as DNA, the CDR3 is TGCGCCAGCAGCTTGGTCGCTGGTAGCTCCTACAATGAGCAGTTCTTC. Translated, it gives CASSLVAGSSYNEQFF.

The CDR3, as DNA: TGTGCCAGCAGCTATAGCGGGAGCCCTCAAGAGACCCAGTACTTC. This translates into CASSYSGSPQETQYF. The chain is built from TRBV5-5 and TRBJ2-5; the match to TRBD2 covers 9 bases. CDR1 and CDR2 (germline): SGHKS, YYEKEE (reference sequence). The V gene end was trimmed by 3 bases and the J gene end by 2 bases; junction bases not matched to a gene: 5. This CDR3 is built from 15 residues.